The text below deals with one T cell receptor (beta chain). There is no known antigen for this receptor. No much larger clone exists at a distance of one base, and base qualities are not known. The donors were included in the validation cohort of 120 subjects, a group kept apart from the approximately 700-subject first cohort. The sample originates from a study of cytomegalovirus exposure and HLA in healthy donors listed by TCRdb under 2017. The study in broad terms: A later analysis indicated that the roughly 130 validation repertoires were generated on the platform also employed for the 670 or so repertoires of the first cohort. The study aimed to test whether cataloging public T cell receptors could reveal signatures of past pathogen exposure. High-throughput TCR immunosequencing, statistical association of individual TCRs with disease status, and machine learning were combined to predict cytomegalovirus infection status. A separate validation cohort of 100 to 150 different subjects was used in addition to the approximately 640-subject first cohort.

Spanning cysteine to phenylalanine, the CDR3 consists of 15 amino acids. Kept here is only the CDR3 DNA, which spans 45 bases and is read in frame from base 1. Deletion took 6 bases off V and 3 bases off J, with a span of 12 bases between the germline ends. CDR1 and CDR2 (MDHEN, SYDVKM) derive from the germline V gene. The paper's findings and limits, for the study overall: Three of the identified cytomegalovirus-associated TCR beta chains were confirmed in vitro to be specific for cytomegalovirus antigens. Of the cluster scores, approximately 95% were above 0 in a later analysis, which found that TCRs clustered in the first cohort also tended to co-occur in the 120 validation repertoires. According to the authors, the approach could potentially be generalized to other disease states and immunological phenotypes. Cytomegalovirus status was reported to be diagnosed by the classifier with high specificity and sensitivity in both the original and validation cohorts. The study gave a list of 150 to 200 TCR beta chains associated with cytomegalovirus. A later analysis lacked HLA typing for the validation cohort, so it scored co-occurrence in that cohort across all 120 repertoires. Across donors, most TCR sequences were observed very rarely, whereas some public TCRs were present in many individuals.

Library preparation was by the immunoSEQ multiplex PCR assay. On the study's bioinformatics: A statistical classification framework was built for diagnosing cytomegalovirus status from the catalog of TCR beta chain sequences. In its TCRdb copy, this immuneACCESS table keeps in-frame sequences only and misses some clones. Where compared with another copy, unresolved V genes explain less than half of these, and the others have no known cause. Clone size and V and J calls were adopted from that table, with D and trimming inferred from the DNA. The sample includes around 74,000 clones, with around four fifths observed a single time. 3% of the sample lies in the top ten.

This clonotype was sampled from a man aged 25 to 45 in good health and CMV-seronegative. The sample comprised PBMCs. The rearranged chain carries TRBV28 and TRBJ1-6, with no confident D gene call. The bases read TGTGCCAGCAGCTCCTTGGGCCTCTATAATTCACCCCTCCACTTT. Its protein reads: CASSSLGLYNSPLHF.